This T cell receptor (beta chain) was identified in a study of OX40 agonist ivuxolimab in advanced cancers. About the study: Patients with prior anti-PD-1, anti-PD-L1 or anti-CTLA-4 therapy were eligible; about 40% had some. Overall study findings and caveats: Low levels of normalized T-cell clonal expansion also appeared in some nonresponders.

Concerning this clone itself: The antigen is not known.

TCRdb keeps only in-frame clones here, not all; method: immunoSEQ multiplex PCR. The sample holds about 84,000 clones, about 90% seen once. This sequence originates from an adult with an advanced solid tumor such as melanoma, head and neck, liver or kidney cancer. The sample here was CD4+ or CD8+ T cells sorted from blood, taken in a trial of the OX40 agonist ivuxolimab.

CDR3 protein: CASSLLEGTYEQYF. The CDR3 DNA follows: TGTGCCAGCAGCTTATTGGAGGGAACCTACGAGCAGTACTTC. The chain couples TRBV7-9 to TRBJ2-7; TRBD2 is a possible D gene (6 bases). This CDR3 contains 14 residues. Looked up from germline, CDR1 is SEHNR and CDR2 is FQNEAQ (reference sequence). The V gene lost 2 bases and the J gene lost 2 bases, with 10 bases spanning the gap.